The text below deals with one T cell receptor (beta chain). The data derive from a study of beta chain features in type 1 diabetes. The CDR3 has 15 residues. After removal of 3 bases from V and 6 bases from J, the junction contained 11 bases not matched to a gene. Germline CDR1 and CDR2: KGHSH and LQKENI. Sequencing targeted expressed TCRB transcripts, as all isolated RNA had been reverse transcribed. Naive, central memory and regulatory T cell samples averaged about 4 million immunoSEQ reads each. This table comes from immunoSEQ multiplex PCR, and its TCRdb copy is limited to in-frame clones, with some not included. The table shows 970,000 or so clones, with roughly 15% occurring only once.

The source material was naive CD4+ T cells from blood. The V call is TRBV18, the J call TRBJ2-7; 7 nucleotides line up with TRBD1. This TCR derives from a woman between 18 and 29 years old in good health. The CDR3 sequence: CASSPPNRGQGEQYF. CDR3 DNA: TGTGCCAGCTCACCGCCTAACAGGGGACAAGGCGAGCAGTACTTC.